This TCR beta chain is from a study of patients and donors after allogeneic stem cell transplantation. This clonotype was counted only a few times. TCRdb analysed the RT-PCR reads with MiXCR anew, one entry per CDR3 protein. The sample carries 190,000 or so distinct CDR3 sequences, around 41% recorded once. The germline V and J ends were trimmed by 0 bases and 0 bases, with 9 bases remaining between them. The CDR3 runs 15 residues. In germline, CDR1 is SGHRS, CDR2 YFSETQ. The sample taken for sequencing was blood, either unsorted or a sorted T cell fraction (not recorded which). The chain uses TRBV5-1 and TRBJ1-1, with no clear D. The clonotype comes from a human donor who was either an allogeneic HSCT recipient or a stem cell or donor lymphocyte infusion donor (not recorded which). It is not recorded whose cells these are; they may come from a transplant donor. For the CDR3, the DNA is TGCGCCAGCAGCTTGGGTCTGGCCATGAACACTGAAGCTTTCTTT. Its protein is CASSLGLAMNTEAFF.